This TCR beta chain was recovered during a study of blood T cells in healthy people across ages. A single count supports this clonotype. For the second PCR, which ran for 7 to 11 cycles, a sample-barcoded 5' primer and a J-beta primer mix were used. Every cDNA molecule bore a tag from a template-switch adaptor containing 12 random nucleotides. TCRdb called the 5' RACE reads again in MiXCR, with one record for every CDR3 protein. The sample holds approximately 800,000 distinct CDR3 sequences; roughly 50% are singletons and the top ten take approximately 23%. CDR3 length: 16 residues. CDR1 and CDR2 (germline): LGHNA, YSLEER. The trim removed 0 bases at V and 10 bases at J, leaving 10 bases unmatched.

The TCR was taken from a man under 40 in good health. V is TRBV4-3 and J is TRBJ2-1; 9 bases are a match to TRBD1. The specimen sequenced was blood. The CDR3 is CASSQDWDRVGDEQFF. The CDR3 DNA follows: TGCGCCAGCAGCCAAGATTGGGACAGGGTTGGCGACGAGCAGTTCTTC.